Described below is a single TCR beta chain sequence and its context. This sample is part of a study of shared T cell receptors in the human thymus. V lost 0 bases, J lost 3 bases, and 5 bases stayed unmatched. Germline values: CDR1 LGHNA, CDR2 YSLEER. The CDR3 is 16 amino acids. Method: immunoSEQ multiplex PCR; TCRdb's copy keeps in-frame clones and lacks some. There are 700,000 or so clones in the sample; 80% to 90% occur only once, and about 0.011% lies in the top ten. This same sample was also part of a study on human thymus T cells. In that study: Infants, healthy and Finnish, who were having corrective surgery for congenital heart defects served as donors. Thymic samples were excised during corrective heart operations. V and J genes seemed to be used with bias in thymic and blood repertoires. Unrelated people showed highly overlapping thymic repertoires, related research reported.

The J gene is TRBJ2-1, the V gene TRBV4-3; 7 bases agree with TRBD1. The material sequenced was thymocytes. The receptor was isolated from a girl less than two years old with a congenital heart defect. CDR3 coding DNA: TGCGCCAGCAGCCAAGATCGGACAGGTGGCTACAATGAGCAGTTCTTC. As protein: CASSQDRTGGYNEQFF.